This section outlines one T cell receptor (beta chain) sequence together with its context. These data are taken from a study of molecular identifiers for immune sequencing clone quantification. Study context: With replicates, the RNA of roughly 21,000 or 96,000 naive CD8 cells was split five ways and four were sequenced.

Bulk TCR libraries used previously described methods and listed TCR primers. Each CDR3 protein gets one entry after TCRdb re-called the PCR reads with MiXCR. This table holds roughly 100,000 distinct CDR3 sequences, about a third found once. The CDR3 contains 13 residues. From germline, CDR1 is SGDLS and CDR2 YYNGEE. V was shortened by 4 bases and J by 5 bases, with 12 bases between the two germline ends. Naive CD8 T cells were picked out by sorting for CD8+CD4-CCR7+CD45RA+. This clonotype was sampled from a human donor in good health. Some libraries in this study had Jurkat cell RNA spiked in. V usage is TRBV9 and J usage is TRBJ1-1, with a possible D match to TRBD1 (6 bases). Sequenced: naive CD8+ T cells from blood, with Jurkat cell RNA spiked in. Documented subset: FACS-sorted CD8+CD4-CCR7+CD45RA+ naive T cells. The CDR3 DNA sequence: TGTGCCAGCAGCCCACAGGGTTGGACTGAAGCTTTCTTT. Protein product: CASSPQGWTEAFF.